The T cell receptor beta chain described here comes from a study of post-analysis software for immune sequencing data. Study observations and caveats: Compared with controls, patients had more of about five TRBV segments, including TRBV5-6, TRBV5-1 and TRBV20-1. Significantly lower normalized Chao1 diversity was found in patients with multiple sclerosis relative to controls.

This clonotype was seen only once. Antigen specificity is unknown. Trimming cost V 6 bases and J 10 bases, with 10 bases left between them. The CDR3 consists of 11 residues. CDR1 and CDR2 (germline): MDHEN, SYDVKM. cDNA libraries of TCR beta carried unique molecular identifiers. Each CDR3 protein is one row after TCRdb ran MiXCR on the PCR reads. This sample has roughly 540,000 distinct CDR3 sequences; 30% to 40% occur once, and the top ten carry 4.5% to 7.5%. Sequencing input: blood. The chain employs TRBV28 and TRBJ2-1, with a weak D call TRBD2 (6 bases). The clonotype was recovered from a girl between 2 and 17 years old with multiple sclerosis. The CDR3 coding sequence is TGTGCCAGCAGCCCGGACTACGAGCAGTTCTTC. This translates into CASSPDYEQFF.